Each of the 8 T cell receptor beta chains below was sequenced from the same sample in a study of TIL therapy for anti-PD-1-resistant metastatic lung cancer. The immunoSEQ assay was v3. Measured with immunoSEQ multiplex PCR; TCRdb has only the in-frame clones, and not every one. Of 55,000 to 65,000 clones in the sample, under 75% are singletons; the top ten hold 5.5% to 8.5%. Documented time point: pre-treatment sample, taken before nivolumab and TIL therapy. The sample was blood, taken at baseline. These TCRs come from a person between 25 and 79 years old with non-small cell lung cancer.

The chain carries TRBV5-1 and TRBJ2-7; D is possibly TRBD2 (6 bases). The CDR3 runs to 14 residues. The ends were cut back, 0 bases at V and 3 bases at J, with 10 bases in the middle. The germline CDR1 and CDR2 sequences are SGHRS and YFSETQ. DNA for the CDR3: TGCGCCAGCAGCTTGGTGACTAGTGACTACGAGCAGTACTTC. It codes for CASSLVTSDYEQYF.

The chain combines TRBV25-1 with TRBJ1-3; D gene unclear. Germline V gives CDR1 MGHDK, CDR2 SYGVNS. The CDR3 runs 12 residues. The V and J ends lost 6 bases and 0 bases respectively, with 3 bases between them. The CDR3 nucleotides read TGTGCCAGCAGCCCCTCTGGAAACACCATATATTTT. This sequence encodes CASSPSGNTIYF.

V is TRBV5-6 and J is TRBJ1-1; D unclear. V was cut by 1 base and J by 1 base, with 5 bases left in between. The germline CDR1 and CDR2 sequences are SGHDT and YYEEEE. The CDR3 runs 13 residues. CDR3 DNA: TGTGCCAGCAGCTTGCGGGGGAACACTGAAGCTTTCTTT. Translating it yields CASSLRGNTEAFF.

The V and J genes are TRBV7-2 and TRBJ2-1; 14 nucleotides agree with TRBD2. The trim removed 1 base at V and 7 bases at J, leaving 6 bases unmatched. The CDR3 has 17 residues. Germline CDR1 reads SGHTA; CDR2 reads FQGNSA. Here the CDR3 reads CASSLGRTSGRRNEQFF. The CDR3 nucleotides are TGTGCCAGCAGCTTAGGAAGGACTAGCGGGAGGAGGAATGAGCAGTTCTTC.

For this clone: The same CDR3 also results from other DNA sequences found in this sample. The V gene is TRBV5-1, the J gene TRBJ1-2; D uncertain. Germline V gene sequence: CDR1 SGHRS, CDR2 YFSETQ. The CDR3 spans 12 residues. Trimming cost V 4 bases and J 4 bases, with 8 bases left between them. In nucleotides, the CDR3 is TGCGCCAGCAGCCCGGATCGCTATGGCTACACCTTC. Residues: CASSPDRYGYTF.

The chain carries TRBV4-2 and TRBJ2-7; D remains unclear. Deletions cut 4 bases from V and 1 base from J, with 11 bases between. Germline CDR1 is LGHNA and CDR2 is YNFKEQ. The length of the CDR3 is 14 residues. In DNA, the CDR3 is TGTGCCAGCAGCCCAGCTGGATCATCCTACGAGCAGTACTTC. Protein: CASSPAGSSYEQYF.

This clone was seen a handful of times. The chain links TRBV19 to TRBJ1-2, with D perhaps matching TRBD1 (6 bases). V lost 6 bases and J lost 3, with 11 bases in between. This CDR3 is built from 13 residues. CDR1 and CDR2 from the germline V gene are LNHDA and SQIVND (reference sequence). The CDR3 DNA reads as TGTGCCAGTAGCCCACAGGGTCACTATGGCTACACCTTC. Amino acids: CASSPQGHYGYTF.

This rearrangement joins TRBV27 to TRBJ2-5; D possibly corresponds to TRBD2 (5 bases). V gave up 7 bases and J gave up 3 bases, with 15 bases separating them. The CDR3 is made up of 14 amino acids. Looked up from germline, CDR1 is MNHEY and CDR2 is SMNVEV (reference sequence). The CDR3 here is CASTQVGSEETQYF. CDR3 nucleotide sequence: TGTGCCAGCACCCAGGTGGGGAGTGAAGAGACCCAGTACTTC.